This TCR beta chain comes out of a study of blood T cell repertoires in COVID-19. Study at large: Researchers got acute and convalescent COVID-19 samples from the United States, Italy and Spain. Sample material is recorded as cDNA or gDNA derived from T cells, B-cell-depleted T cells, or PBMCs.

Original data processing: Amplified reference gene primers provided the basis for estimating nucleated cell counts. Produced via immunoSEQ multiplex PCR; TCRdb's table is partial and in-frame only. V and J calls and clone size come straight from that table; D and trimming were deduced from the DNA. This sample yields about 67,000 clones, of which roughly 89% are seen a single time; roughly 18% belongs to the top ten. The receptor comes from a woman aged 80 or over with acute or convalescent COVID-19. Sequencing used peripheral blood.

The CDR3 DNA reads TGTGCCAGCAGTGAACAAGGGGGACCCGGCTACACCTTC. Translation gives CASSEQGGPGYTF. The V call is TRBV2, the J call TRBJ1-2; maybe TRBD1 (6 bases). The CDR3 has 13 amino acids. V shed 2 bases and J shed 8 bases, with 12 bases lying between them. Germline V gives CDR1 SNHLY, CDR2 FYNNEI.